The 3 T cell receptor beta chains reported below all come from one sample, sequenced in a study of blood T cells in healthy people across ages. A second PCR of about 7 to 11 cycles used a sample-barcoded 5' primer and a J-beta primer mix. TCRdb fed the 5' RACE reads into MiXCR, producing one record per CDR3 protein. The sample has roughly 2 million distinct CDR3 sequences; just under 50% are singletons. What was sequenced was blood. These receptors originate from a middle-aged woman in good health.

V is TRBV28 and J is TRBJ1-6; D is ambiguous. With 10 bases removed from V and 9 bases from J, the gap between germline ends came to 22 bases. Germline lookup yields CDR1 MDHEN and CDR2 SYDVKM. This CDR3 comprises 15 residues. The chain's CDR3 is CATDPTGQALSPLHF. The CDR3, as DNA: TGTGCCACCGATCCTACCGGGCAAGCGCTTTCACCCCTCCACTTT.

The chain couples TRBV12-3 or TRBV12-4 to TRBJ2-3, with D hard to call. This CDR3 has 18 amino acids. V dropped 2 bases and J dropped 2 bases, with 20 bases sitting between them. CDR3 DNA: TGTGCCAGCAGTTTAATTCAGGTGGAAGGGTGGCCCACAGATACGCAGTATTTT. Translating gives CASSLIQVEGWPTDTQYF.

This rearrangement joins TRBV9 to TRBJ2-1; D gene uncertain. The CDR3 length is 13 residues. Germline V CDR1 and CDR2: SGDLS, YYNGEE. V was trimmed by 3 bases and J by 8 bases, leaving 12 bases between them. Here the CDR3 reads CASSAPVGDEQFF. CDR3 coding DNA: TGTGCCAGCAGCGCCCCCGTCGGCGATGAGCAGTTCTTC.